This entry concerns a single T cell receptor (beta chain). What it recognizes is unknown. CDR1 GTSNPN and CDR2 SVGIG come from the germline V gene (reference sequence). The CDR3 contains 16 residues. Trimming at V came to 2 bases and at J to 0 bases, leaving 9 bases not matched to a gene. Some clones are missing from TCRdb's copy, which holds only in-frame ones; the method was immunoSEQ multiplex PCR. Of 95,000 to 150,000 clones listed, around 91% were seen once; the top ten hold 3.1%. This sample was included in a study of T cell responses to AZD1222 COVID-19 vaccine. Study-wide results and caveats: The study identified only five or six AZD1222 recipients as seropositive at baseline.

The starting material was peripheral blood, obtained on day 0 of AZD1222 vaccination. V gene TRBV30 combines with J gene TRBJ2-5; 7 bases align to TRBD1. This clonotype was sampled from an adult in good health. The CDR3 DNA sequence: TGTGCCTGGAGTTCCACTTTCAGGGGGTACCAAGAGACCCAGTACTTC. This codes for CAWSSTFRGYQETQYF.